The source of this T cell receptor (beta chain) is a study of blood T cell repertoires in COVID-19. About the study: The United States, Italy and Spain provided the acute and convalescent COVID-19 samples. PBMCs, B-cell-depleted T cells, or T cells were the source of the cDNA or gDNA that made up the material.

How the authors handled the data: The authors estimated nucleated cell counts from reference gene primer amplification. Sequencing was performed with immunoSEQ multiplex PCR; in TCRdb, only in-frame clones are kept and a portion is missing. V and J calls and clone size are copied from that table; D and trimming were computed from the DNA. The table records 68,000 or so clones, about 90% of them present only once. The germline V gene encodes CDR1 SEHNR and CDR2 FQNEAQ (reference sequence). CDR3 length: 16 amino acids. V was cut by 2 bases and J by 0 bases, with 12 bases left in between. Sequenced input: peripheral blood. The sequence was obtained from a human donor in a cohort sampled during active COVID-19. The gene calls are TRBV7-9 and TRBJ2-3, with a weak D call TRBD2 (5 bases). The CDR3 DNA reads TGTGCCAGCAGCTTATCTTTCGGCGGGAGCACAGATACGCAGTATTTT. Translation gives CASSLSFGGSTDTQYF.